This T cell receptor (beta chain) was identified during a study of T cell responses to AZD1222 COVID-19 vaccine. The method was immunoSEQ multiplex PCR; TCRdb's version includes in-frame clones alone and lacks a portion of them. Altogether around 100,000 clones are present, about 80% being singletons, with the ten largest covering about 9.4%. This TCR was recovered from an adult in good health. The sample here was peripheral blood, taken on day 0 of AZD1222 vaccination.

CDR3 DNA: TGTGCCAGTACGGGCGAGTTATCTCAGTACTTC. Translation: CASTGELSQYF. The V and J genes are TRBV19 and TRBJ2-4; D is ambiguous. This CDR3 has 11 amino acids. Germline CDR1 reads LNHDA; CDR2 reads SQIVND (reference sequence). The ends were cut back, 7 bases at V and 12 bases at J, with 13 bases in the middle. The full variable domain, with the rest looked up from reference TRBV19 and TRBJ2-4, is DGGITQSPKYLFRKEGQNVTLSCEQNLNHDAMYWYRQDPGQGLRLIYYSQIVNDFQKGDIAEGYSVSREKKESFPLTVTSAQKNPTAFYLCASTGELSQYFGAGTRLSVL.